This TCR beta chain was recovered during a study of beta chain features in type 1 diabetes (dated by TCRdb to between 2017 and 2018). As for the study more broadly: Patients and healthy donors did not differ in mean age, gender distribution, total cell number or subset yield. A total of about 99,000,000 sorted cells were examined across all samples, and RNA yield correlated strongly with the number of cells per subset. Naive and central memory subsets were obtained from all 30 or so donors, but regulatory and stem cell-like memory subsets were isolated from only 8 patients and roughly 8 healthy donors. In the study, recently diagnosed type 1 diabetes patients and matched healthy donors were compared on the TCRB repertoires of their sorted circulating CD4+ T cell subsets.

Beyond this particular receptor, the publication reports: Naive, central memory and regulatory TCRB repertoires appeared more similar among patients than among healthy donors. Because cDNA rather than genomic DNA was sequenced, highly expressing activated cells could have been over-represented, although no difference in activation and CD3 levels was found between groups. In all four CD4+ subsets, TCRB CDR3 length was moderately but significantly shorter in type 1 diabetes patients. Shorter templates might have been favored by PCR, but patient and control samples were amplified and corrected together, so both groups would have been affected equally by any skew. HLA sub-analyses involved small numbers of individuals, so any influence of HLA type on TCRB rearrangement remained unresolved. At VDJ recombination sites, type 1 diabetes patients had fewer insertions and more deleted nucleotides, which implies abnormalities in thymic rearrangement.

The CDR3 starts with the cysteine, ends with the phenylalanine, and has 12 residues. The retained sequence is limited to the CDR3, 36 bases, with the frame set at the first base. V is pared back by 8 bases and J by 4 bases, with 10 bases lying between the germline termini. Taken from the germline V gene, the CDR1 and CDR2 loops are LGHNT and FRNRAP. A note on this clone: The specificity of this receptor is unknown. Within one base of it there is no much larger clone, and no base qualities were kept.

Each donor gave one peripheral blood draw, averaging about 120 mL, which was collected into heparinised tubes. A BD FACSAria II was used to sort naive, central memory, regulatory and stem cell-like memory CD4+ T cells with a panel that included CD45RO, CCR7, CD25, CD127, CD95 and CD27. A purity above 95% was achieved for all sorted populations. PBMCs were isolated immediately by Lymphoprep density gradient centrifugation and stained directly without culture. So that batch effects would be minimized, each experiment stained and sorted samples in pairs, pairing one healthy donor with one patient. All of the isolated RNA was reverse transcribed with the High Capacity cDNA Reverse Transcription Kit, so expressed TCRB transcripts were sequenced. Deep immunoSEQ sequencing was applied to naive, central memory and regulatory T cell samples, giving an average of roughly 3.5 million total reads per sample. Sorted cells were lysed in RLT buffer, and RNA was extracted using DNase-treated RNeasy Micro or Mini kits according to cell number. To prevent cross-contamination, each cell subset was processed individually, whereas patient and healthy donor samples were processed jointly. The immunoSEQ multiplex PCR was used to amplify TCRB sequences from cDNA, yielding 87-bp fragments that span the CDR3 region. The amplicons were sequenced using the Illumina HiSeq platform. The authors' pipeline ran thus. PCR bias was corrected computationally using synthetic template baselines, and reads within Hamming distance 2 were collapsed, with unmergeable singletons discarded. Reads were aligned against IMGT so that V, D and J genes, CDR3 length and insertions or deletions at six rearrangement sites could be assigned. Clonotype counts were normalized to sorted cell number within each subset before computing true diversity and Gini coefficients with the tcR R package. The overlap coefficient, calculated on TCRB nucleotide sequences, was used to measure repertoire sharing. Out-of-frame TCRB sequences from naive cells were analyzed to stand in for the pre-selection repertoire. This is the immuneACCESS table as TCRdb keeps it, with only in-frame sequences that have V and J called. A part of the clones is gone; compared with another copy, unresolved V genes explain less than half, and the rest is unexplained. D and trimming were read from the DNA, whereas the V and J calls and clone size are those reported in that table. Across this sample there are hundreds of thousands of clones, with about 16% seen only once. The top ten clonotypes cover 0.09% to 0.095% of the sample.

The sequence joins TRBV12-5 to TRBJ2-3, with an unclear D gene assignment. The sequencing sample was made of naive CD4+ T cells from blood. The cell subset or site label of this sample denotes: true naive CD4+ T cells. This clonotype was sampled from a young man in good health. The nucleotide sequence is given as TGTGCTAGTCGGGCATCAGCAGATACGCAGTATTTT. This sequence encodes CASRASADTQYF.